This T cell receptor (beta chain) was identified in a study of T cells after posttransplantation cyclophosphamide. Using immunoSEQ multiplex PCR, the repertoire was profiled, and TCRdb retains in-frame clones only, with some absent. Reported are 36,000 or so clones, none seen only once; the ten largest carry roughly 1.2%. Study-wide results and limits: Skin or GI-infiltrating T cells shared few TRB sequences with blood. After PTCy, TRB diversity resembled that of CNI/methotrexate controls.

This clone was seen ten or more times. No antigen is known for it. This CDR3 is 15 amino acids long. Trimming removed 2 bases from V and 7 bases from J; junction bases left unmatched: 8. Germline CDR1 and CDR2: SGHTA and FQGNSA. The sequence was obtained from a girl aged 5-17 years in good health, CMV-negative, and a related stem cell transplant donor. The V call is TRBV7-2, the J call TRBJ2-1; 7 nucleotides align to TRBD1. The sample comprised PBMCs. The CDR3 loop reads CASSLMGQLGNEQFF. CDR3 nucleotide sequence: TGTGCCAGCAGCTTAATGGGACAGCTTGGGAATGAGCAGTTCTTC.